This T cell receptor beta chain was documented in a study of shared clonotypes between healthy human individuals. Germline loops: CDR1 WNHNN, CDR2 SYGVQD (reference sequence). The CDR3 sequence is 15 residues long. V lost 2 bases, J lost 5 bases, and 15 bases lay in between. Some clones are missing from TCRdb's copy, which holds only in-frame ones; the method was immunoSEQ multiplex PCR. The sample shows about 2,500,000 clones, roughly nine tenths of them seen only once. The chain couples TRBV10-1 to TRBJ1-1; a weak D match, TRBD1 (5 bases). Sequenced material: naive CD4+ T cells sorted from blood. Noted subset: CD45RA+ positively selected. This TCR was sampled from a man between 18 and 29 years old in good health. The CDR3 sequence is CASSESGPRGTEAFF. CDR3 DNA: TGCGCCAGCAGTGAGAGCGGACCCCGGGGGACTGAAGCTTTCTTT.